Following are 8 T cell receptor beta chains from one sample sequenced in a study of regulatory T cells in long-lasting Graves disease. The sample's time point: persistent/refractory GD, antithyroid drugs over 5 years with positive TRAb. Construction of the TCR library relied on RNA isolated from PBMCs. According to the study, TCR beta libraries were built with iRepertoire HTBI primers and CDR3-region Arm-PCR. TCRdb reprocessed the multiplex PCR reads via MiXCR and lists one record per CDR3 protein. The table lists about 290,000 distinct CDR3 sequences, 22% of them singletons. Sequences were derived from peripheral blood mononuclear cells (PBMCs), sampled when the disease was refractory, from a patient treated with antithyroid drugs. These receptors were collected from a female donor with Graves disease.

This clonotype was observed many times. The rearrangement joins TRBV2 to TRBJ1-1; 7 bases line up with TRBD1. This CDR3 is 15 amino acids long. Germline CDR1 and CDR2: SNHLY and FYNNEI. After removal of 4 bases from V and 2 bases from J, the junction contained 7 bases not matched to a gene. CDR3 DNA sequence: TGTGCCAGCAGTGGATCAGGGGGTTTCAACACTGAAGCTTTCTTT. Its translation: CASSGSGGFNTEAFF.

In its sample, this clonotype was seen many times. The genes are TRBV3-1 and TRBJ2-7; TRBD2 agrees at 10 bases. CDR3 length: 14 amino acids. The ends lost 5 bases at V and 3 bases at J; junction bases unmatched: 4. Germline lookup yields CDR1 LGHDT and CDR2 YNNKEL (reference sequence). The CDR3 loop is CASSELAGSYEQYF. CDR3 DNA: TGTGCCAGCAGCGAACTAGCGGGGAGCTACGAGCAGTACTTC.

The J gene is TRBJ1-4, the V gene TRBV3-1; D perhaps matches TRBD1 (6 bases). The CDR3 spans 15 residues. Germline CDR1 reads LGHDT; CDR2 reads YNNKEL (reference sequence). Trimming left V 4 bases short and J 2 bases short, with 11 bases between. DNA for the CDR3: TGTGCCAGCAGCCCCGGGGGGGCCACTAATGAAAAACTGTTTTTT. Translated: CASSPGGATNEKLFF.

This clonotype was counted once. V gene TRBV19 combines with J gene TRBJ2-2; D is undetermined. The V gene's germline CDR1 is LNHDA and CDR2 SQIVND (reference sequence). This CDR3 is 15 amino acids long. Trimming shortened V by 6 bases and J by 4 bases, and 15 bases separated the two germline ends. The CDR3 DNA reads TGTGCCAGTAGCCCTGCGAATCGTGGCACCGGGGAGCTGTTTTTT. Encoded protein: CASSPANRGTGELFF.

The V and J genes are TRBV20-1 and TRBJ2-3; D remains ambiguous. Trimming took 3 bases from V and 2 from J, leaving 9 bases between them. The CDR3 runs 13 residues. CDR1 is DFQATT and CDR2 is SNEGSKA in the germline V gene (reference sequence). DNA for the CDR3: TGCAGTGCTAGCTCAGGATTCACAGATACGCAGTATTTT. This encodes CSASSGFTDTQYF.

A few counts support this clonotype. The chain couples TRBV30 to TRBJ2-7; the D gene is possibly TRBD2 (6 bases). V was trimmed by 5 bases and J by 1 base, leaving 15 bases between them. The germline V gene encodes CDR1 GTSNPN and CDR2 SVGIG (reference sequence). This CDR3 region has 14 residues. CDR3 in DNA: TGTGCCTGGGGAGGGAAACTTCCGTCCTACGAGCAGTACTTC. Translation gives CAWGGKLPSYEQYF. The whole variable domain, remainder taken from reference TRBV30 and TRBJ2-7, is SQTIHQWPATLVQPVGSPLSLECTVEGTSNPNLYWYRQAAGRGLQLLFYSVGIGQISSEVPQNLSASRPQDRQFILSSKKLLLSDSGFYLCAWGGKLPSYEQYFGPGTRLTVT.

This clonotype showed up just a few times. V is TRBV7-9 and J is TRBJ2-7, with D maybe TRBD1 (6 bases). Germline V gives CDR1 SEHNR, CDR2 FQNEAQ (reference sequence). CDR3 size: 11 residues. For the CDR3, the DNA is TGTGGAGGGACACGGGTTGACGAGCAGTACTTC. Its translation: CGGTRVDEQYF.

This clonotype is a singleton in its sample. V gene TRBV3-1 combines with J gene TRBJ2-1, with TRBD2 matching over 8 bases. CDR1 is LGHDT, CDR2 YNNKEL, per germline (reference sequence). This CDR3 is 17 amino acids long. Trimming at V came to 3 bases and at J to 0 bases, leaving 7 bases not matched to a gene. CDR3 nucleotide sequence: TGTGCCAGCAGCCATGAAACACTAGCGGACTCCTACAATGAGCAGTTCTTC. Translation: CASSHETLADSYNEQFF.